This T cell receptor beta chain was identified during a study of CD4 T cells in relation to SARS-CoV-2 and coronaviruses. In the study overall: ViraFEST: approximately nine-day antigen culture of PBMCs, then TCR beta CDR3 sequencing. Study-level points and caveats: Roughly 69% of donors had memory CD4+ clonotypes crossrecognizing SARS-CoV-2 and common cold coronavirus spike.

The V gene's germline CDR1 is LNHDA and CDR2 SQIVND (reference sequence). The CDR3 extends over 16 amino acids. V was cut by 5 bases and J by 4 bases, with 18 bases left in between. Unexposed donor CD4+ T cells date from about 2011-2018, before the COVID-19 pandemic. CD4+ T cells were isolated from the cells after 10 days of culture. Cells permitting, SARS-CoV-2 S/N and four cold-coronavirus spikes were tested on unexposed-donor CD4+ T cells. Fresh IL-2 medium replaced half the medium on days 3 and 7. A remark on this clone: No antigen is known for it.

Method: immunoSEQ multiplex PCR; TCRdb's copy keeps in-frame clones and lacks some. The sample includes about 22,000 clones, about 70% seen only once; the top ten take over 10%. The gene calls are TRBV19 and TRBJ2-4; D is tentatively TRBD1 or TRBD2 (6 bases each). The TCR was taken from a human donor in good health. The sample consisted of CD4+ T cells from PBMCs, cultured in vitro. DNA of the CDR3: TGTGCCAGTAGTTCCCTAGGGGGGCAGGGGAAAAACATTCAGTACTTC. Amino acid sequence: CASSSLGGQGKNIQYF.